A single sample gave rise to the 15 T cell receptor beta chains below, sequenced in a study of T cells after yellow fever vaccination (dated by TCRdb to between 2019 and 2020). The sample's treatment or condition, from its label and the paper: live attenuated yellow fever vaccine strain. Receptor amplification or capture employed 5' RACE. Reads for this sample came from an Illumina NovaSeq 6000. Through fastp at Q25 and MiXCR, TCRdb rebuilt clones from the public reads, retaining in-frame beta chains. Identical CDR3 proteins give one entry, which carries the most common genes and DNA. The sample data list fewer than 350,000 distinct CDR3 sequences, and around 4% of these were observed just once. Around 22% of the sample is held by the ten biggest clonotypes. This specimen consisted of PBMCs, obtained on the day of the yellow fever booster vaccination. Source of these receptors: a man younger than 35 who received the YFV17D yellow fever vaccine.

This clonotype was found many times. The chain recombines TRBV28 with TRBJ2-2, with D hard to call. Trimming removed 6 bases from V and 0 bases from J, with 5 bases in between. CDR3 length: 13 amino acids. CDR1 is MDHEN, CDR2 SYDVKM, per germline. The CDR3 coding sequence is TGTGCCAGCAGGACATCGAACACCGGGGAGCTGTTTTTT. Translated, it gives CASRTSNTGELFF.

V is TRBV4-1 and J is TRBJ2-2; D is unclear. Germline V gene sequence: CDR1 MGHRA, CDR2 YSYEKL. V lost 3 bases to trimming and J lost 6 bases, with 11 bases between them. The CDR3 is 14 amino acids. CDR3 amino acids: CASSQWGSSGELFF. In DNA, the CDR3 is TGCGCCAGCAGCCAGTGGGGATCTTCCGGGGAGCTGTTTTTT.

There are many counts of this clonotype. The V and J genes are TRBV5-1 and TRBJ2-7; tentatively, D is TRBD1 (6 bases). The length of the CDR3 is 14 residues. Germline V gene sequence: CDR1 SGHRS, CDR2 YFSETQ. Trimming took off 4 bases at V and 1 base at J, with 12 bases between the two ends. The CDR3 spells CASSQGGISYEQYF. The DNA for the CDR3 is TGCGCCAGCAGCCAAGGGGGTATATCCTACGAGCAGTACTTC.

This clonotype was detected a few times. The CDR3: CAITGEDVGYTF. CDR3 nucleotides: TGTGCCATCACGGGGGAGGACGTTGGCTACACCTTC. The rearrangement joins TRBV10-3 to TRBJ1-2, with D possibly matching TRBD1 (5 bases). V lost 7 bases, J lost 7 bases, and 13 bases lay in between. This CDR3 contains 12 residues. CDR1 and CDR2 from the germline V gene are ENHRY and SYGVKD.

This chain uses TRBV4-3 with TRBJ2-3; 10 positions agree with TRBD2. Germline trimming cut 0 bases from V and 0 bases from J; bases unmatched to any gene: 12. Germline lookup yields CDR1 LGHNA and CDR2 YSLEER. There are 20 residues in the CDR3. CDR3 residues: CASSQEVDSGGPGSTDTQYF. The CDR3 bases are TGCGCCAGCAGCCAAGAGGTAGATAGCGGGGGGCCCGGAAGCACAGATACGCAGTATTTT.

In this sample, this clonotype turned up many times. For the CDR3, the DNA is TGCGCCAGCAGCCAAGCTGGTCACAATGAGCAGTTCTTC. Translating it yields CASSQAGHNEQFF. The chain links TRBV4-1 to TRBJ2-1; D is ambiguous. Germline loops: CDR1 MGHRA, CDR2 YSYEKL. With 1 base removed from V and 5 bases from J, the gap between germline ends came to 6 bases. The length of the CDR3 is 13 residues.

This clonotype was counted many times. The chain joins TRBV5-1 to TRBJ2-7; D gene uncertain. CDR1 is SGHRS and CDR2 is YFSETQ in the germline V gene. Trimming took off 1 base at V and 5 bases at J, with 16 bases between the two ends. CDR3 length: 15 amino acids. Here the CDR3 DNA reads TGCGCCAGCAGCTTGCGACCGGACGTCGTCCACGAGCAGTACTTC. Translation gives CASSLRPDVVHEQYF.

V gene TRBV5-1 combines with J gene TRBJ2-5; no clear D. This CDR3 spans 17 amino acids. V lost 4 bases and J lost 5, with 24 bases in between. Germline CDR1 reads SGHRS; CDR2 reads YFSETQ. The CDR3 sequence: CASSTNLLLGPNETQYF. The CDR3 DNA sequence: TGCGCCAGCAGCACGAACCTCCTCTTAGGTCCTAATGAGACCCAGTACTTC.

This clonotype was found many times. V is TRBV5-1 and J is TRBJ2-1; 10 bases map to TRBD2. There are 16 residues in the CDR3. Per germline, CDR1 SGHRS and CDR2 YFSETQ. The trim removed 4 bases at V and 4 bases at J, leaving 8 bases unmatched. CDR3 DNA sequence: TGCGCCAGCAGCCGCGATAGCGGGGGGATATACAATGAGCAGTTCTTC. It yields the protein CASSRDSGGIYNEQFF. The full variable domain, in which reference TRBV5-1 and TRBJ2-1 provide the parts outside the CDR3, is KAGVTQTPRYLIKTRGQQVTLSCSPISGHRSVSWYQQTPGQGLQFLFEYFSETQRNKGNFPGRFSGRQFSNSRSEMNVSTLELGDSALYLCASSRDSGGIYNEQFFGPGTRLTVL.

In its sample, this clonotype was seen a few times. The chain joins TRBV5-5 to TRBJ1-2; 9 nucleotides line up with TRBD1. Germline V gives CDR1 SGHKS, CDR2 YYEKEE (reference sequence). The junction had 13 bases not matched to a gene; V was cut back by 4 bases and J by 0 bases. The length of the CDR3 is 18 residues. For the CDR3, the DNA is TGTGCCAGCAGCCGAACCGGGACAGGGACCTTAGCTAACTATGGCTACACCTTC. This encodes CASSRTGTGTLANYGYTF.

This clonotype was recorded a few times. The chain uses TRBV20-1 and TRBJ1-1; 9 bases are shared with TRBD1. This CDR3 spans 15 amino acids. Looked up from germline, CDR1 is DFQATT and CDR2 is SNEGSKA (reference sequence). V dropped 6 bases and J dropped 4; count of bases not matched to a gene: 12. Written as DNA, the CDR3 is TGCAGTGCCAGGGGACGGGACAGGGTTATCACTGAAGCTTTCTTT. It encodes CSARGRDRVITEAFF.

There are many counts of this clonotype. The chain links TRBV9 to TRBJ2-7; D remains ambiguous. The CDR3 is made up of 16 amino acids. Germline V gives CDR1 SGDLS, CDR2 YYNGEE. Trimming shortened V by 2 bases and J by 3 bases, and 18 bases separated the two germline ends. The CDR3 DNA follows: TGTGCCAGCAGCGTCACCCCTCGCCCCAGCGACTACGAGCAGTACTTC. Translating gives CASSVTPRPSDYEQYF.

This clonotype was counted at least ten times. J is TRBJ1-6 and V is TRBV7-9; possible D gene TRBD1, 5 bases. V was clipped by 5 bases and J by 10 bases, with 24 bases between them. The CDR3 is 17 amino acids. Germline V CDR1 and CDR2: SEHNR, FQNEAQ (reference sequence). CDR3 DNA sequence: TGTGCCAGCAGCCAAGAGGACATCCTCCTGGGGGGGTCACCCCTCCACTTT. Translation: CASSQEDILLGGSPLHF. Drawing the rest from reference TRBV7-9 and TRBJ1-6, the complete variable domain is DTGVSQNPRHKITKRGQNVTFRCDPISEHNRLYWYRQTLGQGPEFLTYFQNEAQLEKSRLLSDRFSAERPKGSFSTLEIQRTEQGDSAMYLCASSQEDILLGGSPLHFGNGTRLTVT.

This clonotype was recorded at least ten times. V is TRBV28 and J is TRBJ2-1; perhaps TRBD1 as D (6 bases). The CDR3 contains 15 residues. Between the trimmed V and J ends, which lost 5 bases and 10 bases, there was a span of 21 bases. In germline, CDR1 is MDHEN, CDR2 SYDVKM. The CDR3 region has the DNA TGTGCCAGCAGTACCGGGACACCCTTTTACTACGAGCAGTTCTTC. Translation gives CASSTGTPFYYEQFF.

This clonotype was observed a handful of times. This sequence joins TRBV5-1 and TRBJ1-1; tentative D call: TRBD1 (5 bases). Between the trimmed V and J ends, which lost 2 bases and 0 bases, there was a span of 20 bases. Germline values: CDR1 SGHRS, CDR2 YFSETQ. The CDR3 is 18 residues long. In DNA form, the CDR3 reads TGCGCCAGCAGCTTTTTACCCCCGGGCGGGGCCATGAACACTGAAGCTTTCTTT. Protein product: CASSFLPPGGAMNTEAFF.